This T cell receptor (beta chain) is from a study of blood T cell repertoires in COVID-19. Study-level information: Samples taken during acute and convalescent COVID-19 were collected in the United States, Italy and Spain. From T cells, B-cell-depleted T cells, or PBMCs came the material, which was cDNA or gDNA.

CDR1 and CDR2 (germline): SGHRS, YFSETQ. J lost 6 bases, V lost 3 bases, and 3 bases had no gene match. The length of the CDR3 is 14 residues. This clone has a handful of counts. Authors' methods: The authors estimated nucleated cell counts from reference gene primer amplification. This table comes from immunoSEQ multiplex PCR, and its TCRdb copy is limited to in-frame clones, with some not included. V and J calls and clone size are those listed in that table; D and trimming were worked out from the DNA. Among around 220,000 clones listed, 65% to 90% were seen once. The receptor's source is a woman over 75 with active or convalescent COVID-19. The chain joins TRBV5-1 to TRBJ2-7; TRBD2 agrees at 13 bases. Specimen: peripheral blood. CDR3 nucleotides: TGCGCCAGCAGCTCGGGACTAGCGGGGTCCGAGCAGTACTTC. This translates into CASSSGLAGSEQYF.